Below, 28 T cell receptor beta chains from the same sample are listed, as sequenced in a study of glioma-infiltrating T cells. Using RNA template, CDR3s of TCR alpha and beta were amplified with iRepertoire arm-PCR. TCRdb passed the multiplex PCR reads through MiXCR, listing each CDR3 protein once. The data contain 84,000 or so distinct CDR3 sequences, roughly 23% of them seen just once; the ten biggest clones take up more than 6.5%. Material for sequencing was glioma tissue, nonneoplastic brain tissue, or PBMCs (not recorded which). These receptors all come from a human donor with low-grade glioma or glioblastoma, undergoing nonglioma brain surgery, or in good health (not recorded which).

On this clonotype: A much larger clone lies one base from this, so it may be a read error. The rearrangement links TRBV12-3 or TRBV12-4 to TRBJ2-3; tentative D call: TRBD1 (5 bases). The CDR3 runs 13 residues. V lost 7 bases and J lost 4, with 12 bases in between. CDR3 nucleotides: TGTGCCAGCACCAGGGTAGACCCAGATACGCAGTATTTT. Its protein is CASTRVDPDTQYF.

This clonotype was detected a few times. The CDR3 DNA sequence: TGTGCCAGTAGTAAAGGGTCCGGGGAGCTGTTTTTT. The encoded protein is CASSKGSGELFF. The chain carries TRBV19 and TRBJ2-2; no clear D. Germline lookup yields CDR1 LNHDA and CDR2 SQIVND (reference sequence). The CDR3 consists of 12 residues. V gave up 4 bases and J gave up 6 bases, with 6 bases separating them.

Ten or more counts support this clonotype. The gene calls are TRBV3-1 and TRBJ1-2; TRBD1 aligns across 10 bases. The CDR3 sequence is 14 residues long. V shed 5 bases and J 1 base; nucleotides not matched to a gene: 1. Germline CDR1 and CDR2: LGHDT and YNNKEL (reference sequence). CDR3 loop: CASSRDRGNYGYTF. The CDR3 coding sequence is TGTGCCAGCAGCAGGGACAGGGGTAACTATGGCTACACCTTC.

This clonotype showed up many times. The gene calls are TRBV24-1 and TRBJ1-3; TRBD1 matches at 7 bases. The V and J ends lost 11 bases and 3 bases, in that order; junction bases with no gene match: 24. The germline V gene encodes CDR1 KGHDR and CDR2 SFDVKD. This CDR3 region has 19 residues. CDR3 sequence (DNA): TGTGCCATTGAGCCGGGACAGCCGTCTTTGTCTTTCGATGGAAACACCATATATTTT. It encodes CAIEPGQPSLSFDGNTIYF.

This clonotype was observed at least ten times. The chain carries TRBV25-1 and TRBJ2-2, with D uncertain. Trimming left V 3 bases short and J 0 bases short, with 8 bases between. The CDR3 length is 15 residues. Germline V gene sequence: CDR1 MGHDK, CDR2 SYGVNS. The CDR3 is CASSDSFANTGELFF. CDR3 coding DNA: TGTGCCAGCAGTGATAGTTTTGCGAACACCGGGGAGCTGTTTTTT.

This clonotype was counted many times. V is TRBV4-1 and J is TRBJ2-7; possibly TRBD1 for D (6 bases). V lost 1 base to trimming and J lost 2 bases, with 15 bases between them. Germline V CDR1 and CDR2: MGHRA, YSYEKL. There are 16 residues in the CDR3. The CDR3 nucleotides are TGCGCCAGCAGCCAAGCCCGGACAGCTCTCCCCTACGAGCAGTACTTC. The encoded protein is CASSQARTALPYEQYF.

This clonotype was counted at least ten times. This sequence joins TRBV7-9 and TRBJ1-1; D not certain. Deletions cut 3 bases from V and 1 base from J, with 9 bases between. The CDR3 spans 14 residues. In germline, CDR1 is SEHNR, CDR2 FQNEAQ (reference sequence). The CDR3, as DNA: TGTGCCAGCAGCTTTATACGGTCGAACACTGAAGCTTTCTTT. It yields the protein CASSFIRSNTEAFF.

In its sample, this clonotype was seen many times. CDR3 nucleotides: TGTGCCAGCAGTTACGCCGGGACAGCCGACACTGAAGCTTTCTTT. It yields the protein CASSYAGTADTEAFF. The V call is TRBV6-6, the J call TRBJ1-1; 7 nucleotides agree with TRBD1. CDR1 is MNHNY, CDR2 SVGAGI, per germline (reference sequence). The CDR3 runs to 15 residues. V shed 2 bases, J shed 3 bases, and the junction held 6 bases outside the gene matches.

This clonotype was counted between two and nine times. The rearrangement joins TRBV5-1 to TRBJ1-1; 7 bases align to TRBD1. CDR1 is SGHRS, CDR2 YFSETQ, per germline. V shed 0 bases and J 5 bases; nucleotides not matched to a gene: 7. CDR3 length: 15 amino acids. The DNA for the CDR3 is TGCGCCAGCAGCTTGGTTCCAGGGGGTGATACTGAAGCTTTCTTT. It is translated as CASSLVPGGDTEAFF.

The table lists this clonotype with many counts. This chain joins TRBV2 and TRBJ1-1; no definite D call. Trimming took 3 bases from V and 1 from J, leaving 9 bases between them. Germline values: CDR1 SNHLY, CDR2 FYNNEI. This CDR3 spans 14 amino acids. Written as DNA, the CDR3 is TGTGCCAGCAGTGACCTGACGGAGAACACTGAAGCTTTCTTT. Residues: CASSDLTENTEAFF. The whole variable domain, remainder taken from reference TRBV2 and TRBJ1-1, is EPEVTQTPSHQVTQMGQEVILRCVPISNHLYFYWYRQILGQKVEFLVSFYNNEISEKSEIFDDQFSVERPDGSNFTLKIRSTKLEDSAMYFCASSDLTENTEAFFGQGTRLTVV.

Only a few counts were recorded for this clonotype. V and J are TRBV29-1 and TRBJ2-1; TRBD2 matches 8 bases. The CDR3 has 16 residues. Germline CDR1 and CDR2: SQVTM and ANQGSEA. Germline trimming cut 0 bases from V and 5 bases from J; bases unmatched to any gene: 9. The CDR3: CSVEDLVLADNNEQFF. CDR3 DNA: TGCAGCGTTGAAGATCTGGTACTAGCGGATAACAATGAGCAGTTCTTC.

The table lists this clonotype with many counts. The chain recombines TRBV20-1 with TRBJ1-2, with D maybe TRBD1 (5 bases). Germline V gene sequence: CDR1 DFQATT, CDR2 SNEGSKA (reference sequence). The V end lost 3 bases, the J end lost 8 bases, and 19 bases lay between the germline ends. The CDR3 contains 14 residues. The CDR3 DNA reads TGCAGTGCTAGGACCGGGGCCTACGCAAAGGGCTACACCTTC. Translated, it gives CSARTGAYAKGYTF.

This clonotype was seen at least ten times. The chain has TRBV2 and TRBJ1-5; possible D gene TRBD1, 5 bases. This CDR3 has 14 residues. Trimming took 2 bases from V and 3 from J, leaving 8 bases between them. Germline assignment: CDR1 SNHLY and CDR2 FYNNEI. CDR3 nucleotide sequence: TGTGCCAGCAGTGAATGGGACGTCAATCAGCCCCAGCATTTT. Its translation: CASSEWDVNQPQHF.

This clonotype was detected many times. The chain links TRBV20-1 to TRBJ2-1; no definite D call. V lost 3 bases, J lost 4 bases, and 19 bases lay in between. The germline V gene has CDR1 DFQATT and CDR2 SNEGSKA (reference sequence). The length of the CDR3 is 16 residues. The CDR3 sequence is CSARPRTGYSYNEQFF. CDR3 DNA: TGCAGTGCTAGGCCGAGGACGGGTTATTCATACAATGAGCAGTTCTTC.

In this sample, this clonotype turned up a few times. This rearrangement joins TRBV5-4 to TRBJ2-2; 10 bases map to TRBD2. Germline V gene lookup returns CDR1 SGHNT and CDR2 YYREEE (reference sequence). V lost 0 bases to trimming and J lost 6 bases; unmatched junction nucleotides: 5. CDR3 length: 16 residues. CDR3 DNA sequence: TGTGCCAGCAGCTTGGAAAGCGGGAGGGCCCCCGGGGAGCTGTTTTTT. This translates into CASSLESGRAPGELFF.

In this sample, this clonotype turned up many times. The gene calls are TRBV18 and TRBJ1-1; D unclear. Germline CDR1 and CDR2: KGHSH and LQKENI. V gave up 3 bases and J gave up 6 bases, with 8 bases separating them. The CDR3 length is 12 residues. CDR3 amino acids: CASSPADPEAFF. In DNA, the CDR3 is TGTGCCAGCTCACCTGCGGATCCTGAAGCTTTCTTT. Based on the CDR3 plus reference TRBV18 and TRBJ1-1, the full variable domain is NAGVMQNPRHLVRRRGQEARLRCSPMKGHSHVYWYRQLPEEGLKFMVYLQKENIIDESGMPKERFSAEFPKEGPSILRIQQVVRGDSAAYFCASSPADPEAFFGQGTRLTVV.

This chain connects TRBV12-3 or TRBV12-4 to TRBJ2-3; 8 positions agree with TRBD1. The CDR3 contains 15 residues. Unmatched junction bases numbered 7, after V lost 6 bases and J lost 2 bases. CDR3 residues: CASRPRGLPTDTQYF. As DNA, the CDR3 is TGTGCCAGCAGACCCAGGGGGCTTCCCACAGATACGCAGTATTTT.

The V and J genes are TRBV5-4 and TRBJ2-1; no clear D. The germline CDR1 and CDR2 sequences are SGHNT and YYREEE (reference sequence). The V end was cut by 4 bases, the J end by 4 bases, with 12 bases between. CDR3 length: 14 residues. The CDR3 loop reads CASSLPASYNEQFF. In DNA, the CDR3 is TGTGCCAGCAGCCTGCCGGCTAGTTACAATGAGCAGTTCTTC.

This chain joins TRBV5-4 and TRBJ2-3, with 7 bases identical to TRBD2. Germline-derived CDR1 and CDR2 are SGHNT and YYREEE (reference sequence). The CDR3 contains 15 residues. J was trimmed by 2 bases and V by 4 bases; bases with no gene match: 7. CDR3 sequence: CASSPVAGLTDTQYF. The CDR3 bases are TGTGCCAGCAGCCCCGTAGCGGGCCTCACAGATACGCAGTATTTT.

This clonotype came up many times. The chain employs TRBV2 and TRBJ2-7; 8 bases fit TRBD2. The length of the CDR3 is 13 residues. V was clipped by 6 bases and J by 7 bases; unmatched bases: 8. Germline-derived CDR1 and CDR2 are SNHLY and FYNNEI. In DNA form, the CDR3 reads TGTGCCAGCAGGAGCTGGACTAGCTCGGAGCAGTACTTC. Amino acid sequence: CASRSWTSSEQYF.

This clonotype has at least ten counts. The V call is TRBV20-1, the J call TRBJ2-7; 9 positions agree with TRBD2. The CDR3 is made up of 16 amino acids. V was clipped by 3 bases and J by 0 bases; unmatched bases: 9. Per germline, CDR1 DFQATT and CDR2 SNEGSKA (reference sequence). This chain's CDR3 is CSASNSGGRSSYEQYF. Here the CDR3 DNA reads TGCAGTGCTAGTAATAGCGGGGGACGTAGCTCCTACGAGCAGTACTTC.

To note about this clonotype: At one of its ends the junction is not consistent with the germline gene, which may arise from a read error. This chain links TRBV28 with TRBJ1-2; D is unresolved. The CDR3 length is 17 residues. Germline V gene data show CDR1 as MDHEN and CDR2 as SYDVKM. CDR3 in amino acids: CAGSLTHQGQTNYGYTF. Written as DNA, the CDR3 is TGTGCCGGCAGTTTAACCCATCAAGGGCAGACTAACTATGGCTACACCTTC.

This clonotype was seen at least ten times. This chain links TRBV14 with TRBJ2-1; TRBD2 matches 8 bases. CDR1 and CDR2 from the germline V gene are SGHDN and FVKESK. There are 16 residues in the CDR3. J was trimmed by 9 bases and V by 4 bases; bases with no gene match: 14. The CDR3 spells CASSPRLGLAFGEQFF. CDR3 DNA: TGTGCCAGCAGCCCTCGTCTAGGACTAGCTTTCGGTGAGCAGTTCTTC.

In this sample, this clonotype turned up many times. V gene TRBV18 combines with J gene TRBJ2-7, with D unresolved. The CDR3 runs to 15 residues. V lost 5 bases, J lost 1 base, and 15 bases lay in between. CDR1 is KGHSH, CDR2 LQKENI, per germline. CDR3 in DNA: TGTGCCAGCTCAACACAAGGCTATGGGTCCTACGAGCAGTACTTC. Its protein is CASSTQGYGSYEQYF.

The chain recombines TRBV19 with TRBJ2-5, with 8 bases lining up with TRBD1. V trimming: 3 bases; J trimming: 6 bases; junction bases outside the gene matches: 3. CDR1 and CDR2 from the germline V gene are LNHDA and SQIVND (reference sequence). CDR3 length equals 13 residues. The CDR3 protein is CASSIGQGKTQYF. The CDR3 DNA reads as TGTGCCAGTAGTATCGGACAGGGAAAGACCCAGTACTTC.

The chain employs TRBV18 and TRBJ2-1; D gene ambiguous. V lost 2 bases and J lost 10, with 9 bases in between. CDR3 length: 12 amino acids. Per germline, CDR1 KGHSH and CDR2 LQKENI. The CDR3 is CASSPVGYEQFF. The DNA for the CDR3 is TGTGCCAGCTCACCAGTAGGGTACGAGCAGTTCTTC.

The chain uses TRBV9 and TRBJ1-2; D is perhaps TRBD1 (5 bases). CDR1 and CDR2 (germline): SGDLS, YYNGEE. The CDR3 runs to 15 residues. V lost 0 bases and J lost 4, with 13 bases in between. CDR3 amino acids: CASSVAAGSSYGYTF. CDR3 nucleotides: TGTGCCAGCAGCGTAGCGGCAGGGTCCTCCTATGGCTACACCTTC.

This clonotype has ten or more counts. The rearrangement links TRBV3-1 to TRBJ2-1, with 8 bases that match TRBD2. CDR1 and CDR2 (germline): LGHDT, YNNKEL (reference sequence). The trim removed 4 bases at V and 7 bases at J, leaving 12 bases unmatched. The CDR3 has 16 residues. DNA for the CDR3: TGTGCCAGCAGCCCATCAGCGGGAGCGCTTATGAATGAGCAGTTCTTC. Its translation is CASSPSAGALMNEQFF.